This TCR beta chain is from a study of blood T cell repertoires in COVID-19 (dated by TCRdb to the early 2020s). With respect to the entire study: Collaborator samples came from the United States, Italy and Spain and covered acute and convalescent phases of COVID-19. The samples were drawn from two sources: the first 160 participants of the ongoing ImmuneRACE study, and 1,000 to 1,500 subjects contributed by 6 global collaborators. Subjects who had been exposed to COVID-19, were actively infected with it, or had recovered from it provided the deeply sampled blood TCRbeta repertoires that made up the dataset. The prospective study material was composed of cDNA or gDNA derived from T cells, B-cell-depleted T cells, or PBMCs. Where available, HLA class I and class II types were taken from metadata supplied by the sample provider and were not determined by assay-based typing. A de-identified subject ID, COVID-19 status, age in years and sex were almost always included in the sample metadata. The repertoires were released in a freely available public database meant as a resource for research on the immune response to SARS-CoV-2.

One collaborating source in Seattle enrolled patients during active infection and followed them longitudinally through the course of disease. Each collaborating institution followed its own protocols to collect whole blood in K2EDTA tubes. For TCRbeta analysis, collaborators shipped samples as frozen whole blood, isolated PBMCs, or DNA extracted from either of those sample types. The immunoSEQ Assay, a bias-controlled multiplex PCR, was used to amplify TCRbeta CDR3 regions from genomic DNA. As for the original processing: Nucleated cell counts per sample were estimated from amplification of reference gene primers within the assay. To quantify the absolute abundance of each unique TCRbeta CDR3 rearrangement, sequence reads were collapsed and filtered. For each sample, productive Simpson clonality was calculated as the square root of Simpson's diversity index across productive rearrangements. Entries here come from immuneACCESS through TCRdb and include only in-frame sequences with V and J called. Some clones fail to appear in such tables; in the studies checked, an unresolved V gene covers under half of the shortfall, and the cause of the remainder is unknown. V, J and clone size were drawn from that table, and D and trimming were deduced from the DNA. A total of around 210,000 clones appear in this sample, 70% to 85% of them only once. Of the sample, about 8.3% falls within the top ten clones.

The paper as a whole reports these results and caveats: The quantity of clinical and demographic metadata differed by source and by participant and was supplied without curation.

As to this clone: This clone's antigen is unknown. No much larger clone exists at a distance of one base, and base qualities are not known.

Inclusive of the bounding cysteine and phenylalanine, the CDR3 is 15 residues long. Just the 45-base CDR3 DNA is kept, in frame starting at base 1. CDR1 and CDR2 are drawn from the germline V gene: SNHLY, FYNNEI. Trimming accounts for 5 bases at V and 0 bases at J, while the number of junction bases matched to no gene is 2. The receptor chain draws on TRBV2 and TRBJ2-2, and 8 bases in between align with TRBD1. Sequences were obtained from peripheral blood. The TCR comes from a woman aged 80 or over with COVID-19, enrolled during active disease. The CDR3 amino acid sequence is: CASSKDRANTGELFF. At the DNA level, the sequence is TGTGCCAGCAGTAAGGACAGGGCGAACACCGGGGAGCTGTTTTTT.